The present T cell receptor (beta chain) was sequenced within a study of blood T cell repertoires in COVID-19. Method: immunoSEQ multiplex PCR; TCRdb's copy keeps in-frame clones and lacks some. The data contain 200,000 or so clones, 79% of them seen just once; the ten biggest clones take up around 15%. Germline values: CDR1 KGHSH, CDR2 LQKENI. The CDR3 contains 12 residues. V lost 4 bases and J 5 bases, leaving 8 bases between the germline ends. This chain connects TRBV18 to TRBJ2-5; D is unresolved. This TCR was recovered from a man in his 60s with active or convalescent COVID-19. The sample consisted of peripheral blood. The CDR3 loop reads CASSQRRETQYF. The CDR3 DNA reads TGTGCCAGCTCACAGCGCCGGGAGACCCAGTACTTC.